The 15 T cell receptor beta chains below all came from one sample that was sequenced in a study of T cell changes during pregnancy in multiple sclerosis. TCRdb's table, derived via immunoSEQ multiplex PCR, lists solely in-frame clones and lacks some. The profile shows approximately 36,000 clones, more than 75% of them singletons. The sample was CD8+ T cells from peripheral blood mononuclear cells, taken in the third trimester of pregnancy. Every receptor here comes from a female donor with multiple sclerosis, enrolled in a pregnancy study.

The chain couples TRBV4-1 to TRBJ1-2; TRBD1 might be the D (5 bases). Germline assignment: CDR1 MGHRA and CDR2 YSYEKL. The CDR3 is made up of 14 amino acids. Trimming pared 2 bases from V and 4 bases from J, leaving 11 bases between. CDR3 amino acids: CASSQLDRVYGYTF. DNA of the CDR3: TGCGCCAGCAGCCAACTCGACAGAGTCTATGGCTACACCTTC.

The J gene is TRBJ1-2, the V gene TRBV19; D is ambiguous. Germline loops: CDR1 LNHDA, CDR2 SQIVND (reference sequence). This CDR3 spans 10 amino acids. V was pared by 8 bases and J by 5 bases, with 6 bases between. The CDR3 bases are TGTGCCAGTCACGGGTATGGCTACACCTTC. Protein product: CASHGYGYTF.

V gene TRBV10-3 combines with J gene TRBJ2-1; maybe TRBD2 (5 bases). The CDR3 sequence is 16 residues long. Germline-derived CDR1 and CDR2 are ENHRY and SYGVKD. V was pared by 0 bases and J by 2 bases, with 11 bases between. The CDR3 bases are TGTGCCATCAGTGAGTCGGACCCCGGGACCTACAATGAGCAGTTCTTC. Translated: CAISESDPGTYNEQFF.

The rearrangement joins TRBV5-1 to TRBJ2-7; possible D gene TRBD1, 6 bases. Germline CDR1 SGHRS, CDR2 YFSETQ. V shed 7 bases and J shed 7 bases, with 24 bases lying between them. CDR3 length equals 15 residues. The CDR3 sequence: CASPSRPRGPEEQYF. Written as DNA, the CDR3 is TGCGCCAGCCCTAGTCGGCCCAGGGGCCCAGAAGAGCAGTACTTC.

The chain recombines TRBV7-9 with TRBJ1-2, with D possibly matching TRBD1 (5 bases). CDR3 size: 13 residues. Trimming stripped 1 base from V and 3 bases from J, with 6 bases between. Germline V lookup: CDR1 SEHNR, CDR2 FQNEAQ (reference sequence). CDR3 sequence (DNA): TGTGCCAGCAGCTTAGGGGGCGACTATGGCTACACCTTC. It codes for CASSLGGDYGYTF.

This chain uses TRBV6-5 with TRBJ1-2; 11 bases map to TRBD1. Germline-derived CDR1 and CDR2 are MNHEY and SVGAGI. This CDR3 contains 15 residues. With V trimmed by 6 bases and J by 2 bases, 5 bases remained unmatched. The CDR3 DNA sequence: TGTGCCAGCAGCTGGACAGGGGGCGTGAACTATGGCTACACCTTC. Translated, it gives CASSWTGGVNYGYTF.

This clone was counted between two and nine times. The chain is built from TRBV9 and TRBJ2-1; maybe TRBD2 (5 bases). CDR1 and CDR2 (germline): SGDLS, YYNGEE. V was trimmed by 4 bases and J by 6 bases, leaving 14 bases between them. CDR3 length equals 14 residues. This CDR3 is CASSPRVLTNEQFF. The CDR3 nucleotides read TGTGCCAGCAGCCCGCGGGTCTTAACCAATGAGCAGTTCTTC. Filled out from reference TRBV9 and TRBJ2-1, the complete variable domain reads DSGVTQTPKHLITATGQRVTLRCSPRSGDLSVYWYQQSLDQGLQFLIQYYNGEERAKGNILERFSAQQFPDLHSELNLSSLELGDSALYFCASSPRVLTNEQFFGPGTRLTVL.

This clone is a singleton in its sample. V is TRBV10-3 and J is TRBJ2-3; D is perhaps TRBD1 (6 bases). This CDR3 contains 18 residues. Germline CDR1 reads ENHRY; CDR2 reads SYGVKD. Deletions cut 0 bases from V and 3 bases from J, with 19 bases between. CDR3 DNA sequence: TGTGCCATCAGTGAGTCGAGGAACGGGTGGGGGCCTACAGATACGCAGTATTTT. Its protein product is CAISESRNGWGPTDTQYF.

V usage is TRBV10-3 and J usage is TRBJ2-3; D remains ambiguous. CDR1 and CDR2 from the germline V gene are ENHRY and SYGVKD. V lost 5 bases and J lost 5, with 5 bases in between. CDR3 length: 11 residues. CDR3 amino acids: CAISPKDTQYF. The CDR3 DNA reads TGTGCCATCAGTCCTAAAGATACGCAGTATTTT.

The chain employs TRBV10-3 and TRBJ2-7, with 9 positions matching TRBD1. The CDR3 is 13 residues long. Germline CDR1 is ENHRY and CDR2 is SYGVKD. V shed 11 bases and J 2 bases; nucleotides not matched to a gene: 7. The CDR3 protein is CAAATGGTYEQYF. The CDR3 nucleotides read TGTGCCGCTGCGACAGGGGGAACCTACGAGCAGTACTTC.

J is TRBJ1-2 and V is TRBV6-6; 9 bases map to TRBD1. The CDR3 is 16 residues long. CDR1 MNHNY and CDR2 SVGAGI come from the germline V gene (reference sequence). V was clipped by 0 bases and J by 3 bases; unmatched bases: 5. The CDR3 nucleotides read TGTGCCAGCAGTTACTCGGGACAGGGCGGATACTATGGCTACACCTTC. Translated, it gives CASSYSGQGGYYGYTF.

V and J are TRBV27 and TRBJ1-5, with D perhaps matching TRBD1 (5 bases). Germline V CDR1 and CDR2: MNHEY, SMNVEV (reference sequence). Trimming pared 3 bases from V and 4 bases from J, leaving 10 bases between. The CDR3 is 14 residues long. The CDR3 here is CASSFIGVNQPQHF. The CDR3 DNA reads TGTGCCAGCAGTTTCATAGGGGTTAATCAGCCCCAGCATTTT.

There are a few counts of this clone. This chain connects TRBV6-1 to TRBJ2-3, with TRBD2 matching 8 bases. Germline-derived CDR1 and CDR2 are MNHNS and SASEGT. This CDR3 is built from 16 residues. Losses at the gene ends were 0 bases for V and 2 bases for J; bases not matched to a gene: 4. The CDR3: CASSEAGGGYTDTQYF. CDR3 in DNA: TGTGCCAGCAGTGAAGCTGGCGGGGGGTACACAGATACGCAGTATTTT.

The CDR3 DNA reads as TGTGCCAGCATAGAGGCCGCGGGCCTTTTAGTGCCAGATACGCAGTATTTT. Its protein is CASIEAAGLLVPDTQYF. This chain connects TRBV2 to TRBJ2-3; D perhaps matches TRBD2 (5 bases). Germline V gives CDR1 SNHLY, CDR2 FYNNEI. Trimming pared 7 bases from V and 4 bases from J, leaving 24 bases between. The CDR3 has 17 residues. Filled out from reference TRBV2 and TRBJ2-3, the complete variable domain reads EPEVTQTPSHQVTQMGQEVILRCVPISNHLYFYWYRQILGQKVEFLVSFYNNEISEKSEIFDDQFSVERPDGSNFTLKIRSTKLEDSAMYFCASIEAAGLLVPDTQYFGPGTRLTVL.

This chain uses TRBV6-4 with TRBJ2-3, with TRBD2 as a possible D gene (7 bases). The CDR3 totals 14 residues. Germline V lookup: CDR1 MRHNA, CDR2 SNTAGT. V lost 0 bases to trimming and J lost 6 bases, with 10 bases between them. The CDR3 loop is CASSDSGGADTQYF. The CDR3 DNA follows: TGTGCCAGCAGTGACTCAGGGGGGGCCGATACGCAGTATTTT.